The rows below give T cell receptor beta chains drawn from one sample of a study of human T cells and chemical hapten exposure. From the RACE reads, TCRdb called clonotypes with MiXCR, one entry per CDR3 protein. The sample lists 150,000 to 200,000 distinct CDR3 sequences; under 25% were seen once. Sequenced material: whole blood, taken in connection with sensitization to the hapten diphenylcyclopropenone (DPC). These receptors all come from a woman between 40 and 50 years old with alopecia areata. Some clones in this sample may be carry-over from other donors' samples. CDR3s include the opening cysteine and the closing phenylalanine or tryptophan. The D gene is left open where the match is weak. Size is omitted from some rows. Given values are once, few, many or a class for expanded clones.

D: NA
V: TRBV28
J: TRBJ2-7
size: many
CDR3: CASGSSGGGVGEQYF
DNA: TGTGCCAGCGGGTCCAGCGGAGGGGGCGTTGGGGAGCAGTACTTC

D: NA
V: TRBV5-1
J: TRBJ1-1
size: NA
CDR3: CASSLAGAEGTEAFF
DNA: TGCGCCAGCAGCTTGGCCGGGGCGGAGGGCACTGAAGCTTTCTTT

D: TRBD2
V: TRBV4-2
J: TRBJ2-7
size: NA
CDR3: CASSQDGLAGGYEQYF
DNA: TGTGCCAGCAGCCAAGATGGGCTAGCGGGAGGGTACGAGCAGTACTTC

D: NA
V: TRBV10-3
J: TRBJ2-1
size: NA
CDR3: CAISESSGGNNEQFF
DNA: TGTGCCATCAGTGAGTCGTCAGGGGGGAACAATGAGCAGTTCTTC

D: NA
V: TRBV28
J: TRBJ1-1
size: NA
CDR3: CASTPSAVTEAFF
DNA: TGTGCCAGCACCCCGTCGGCAGTCACTGAAGCTTTCTTT

D: NA
V: TRBV15
J: TRBJ2-1
size: once
CDR3: CATSRSGNNEQFF
DNA: TGTGCCACCAGCAGATCCGGGAACAATGAGCAGTTCTTC

D: TRBD2
V: TRBV20-1
J: TRBJ2-5
size: NA
CDR3: CSATRTSGTQETQYF
DNA: TGCAGTGCAACCAGGACTAGCGGGACACAAGAGACCCAGTACTTC

D: NA
V: TRBV2
J: TRBJ1-3
size: NA
CDR3: CASSSFTGAGNTIYF
DNA: TGTGCCAGCAGTAGCTTTACAGGTGCCGGAAACACCATATATTTT

D: NA
V: TRBV7-2
J: TRBJ1-1
size: NA
CDR3: CASSPHHMNTEAFF
DNA: TGTGCCAGCAGCCCGCACCACATGAACACTGAAGCTTTCTTT

D: TRBD2
V: TRBV4-1
J: TRBJ2-1
size: few
CDR3: CASSQDRPGLAGGNEQFF
DNA: TGCGCCAGCAGCCAAGATCGTCCGGGACTAGCGGGAGGGAATGAGCAGTTCTTC

D: NA
V: TRBV6-5
J: TRBJ1-2
size: NA
CDR3: CASSYSRRNGYTF
DNA: TGTGCCAGCAGTTACTCCCGGCGCAATGGCTACACCTTC

D: TRBD1
V: TRBV28
J: TRBJ1-2
size: NA
CDR3: CASSIGQGSYGYTF
DNA: TGTGCCAGCAGTATTGGACAGGGCAGCTATGGCTACACCTTC

D: NA
V: TRBV27
J: TRBJ2-7
size: few
CDR3: CASSPLDPLRRAEQYF
DNA: TGTGCCAGCAGTCCCCTAGACCCATTACGAAGAGCCGAGCAGTACTTC

D: NA
V: TRBV12-1
J: TRBJ2-1
size: NA
CDR3: CASLGLAYYNEQFF
DNA: TGTGCCAGCCTCGGACTAGCGTATTACAATGAGCAGTTCTTC

D: NA
V: TRBV7-2
J: TRBJ2-3
size: NA
CDR3: CASSLSSPGRDTQYF
DNA: TGTGCCAGCAGCTTATCTTCCCCCGGGAGAGATACGCAGTATTTT

D: TRBD2
V: TRBV5-1
J: TRBJ2-5
size: NA
CDR3: CASSPGLEETQYF
DNA: TGCGCCAGCAGCCCGGGACTAGAAGAGACCCAGTACTTC

D: NA
V: TRBV27
J: TRBJ1-5
size: few
CDR3: CASSRGGGQPQHF
DNA: TGTGCCAGCAGTCGAGGGGGTGGTCAGCCCCAGCATTTT

D: TRBD1
V: TRBV29-1
J: TRBJ2-7
size: NA
CDR3: CSVGTAGMANSYEQYF
DNA: TGCAGCGTGGGGACAGCCGGGATGGCAAATTCCTACGAGCAGTACTTC

D: NA
V: TRBV29-1
J: TRBJ2-7
size: NA
CDR3: CSVSGLSAYEQYF
DNA: TGCAGCGTCTCGGGACTGAGCGCCTACGAGCAGTACTTC

D: NA
V: TRBV20-1
J: TRBJ2-2
size: NA
CDR3: CSAQETRISNTGELFF
DNA: TGCAGTGCCCAGGAGACTAGGATCTCAAACACCGGGGAGCTGTTTTTT

D: NA
V: TRBV5-1
J: TRBJ2-3
size: many
CDR3: CASSLDGTDTQYF
DNA: TGTGCCAGCAGCTTAGATGGAACAGATACGCAGTATTTT

D: NA
V: TRBV28
J: TRBJ1-5
size: few
CDR3: CASSYAEGNSQPQHF
DNA: TGTGCCAGCAGTTATGCGGAGGGGAATTCTCAGCCCCAGCATTTT

D: TRBD1
V: TRBV5-6
J: TRBJ2-7
size: few
CDR3: CASSLATTGFSYEQYF
DNA: TGTGCCAGCAGCTTGGCCACGACAGGGTTTTCCTACGAGCAGTACTTC

D: NA
V: TRBV7-2
J: TRBJ1-2
size: NA
CDR3: CASSPSQGYFYGYTF
DNA: TGTGCCAGCAGCCCATCCCAGGGTTATTTTTATGGCTACACCTTC

D: NA
V: TRBV5-1
J: TRBJ1-1
size: NA
CDR3: CASSWGDGPNTEAFF
DNA: TGCGCCAGCAGCTGGGGGGACGGACCAAACACTGAAGCTTTCTTT